The 15 T cell receptor beta chains presented below share a single source sample, sequenced in a study of identical twins. TCRdb reprocessed the 5' RACE reads via MiXCR and lists one record per CDR3 protein. This table has approximately 500,000 distinct CDR3 sequences, 24% appearing once. These data also formed part of another study, on T cells expressing NK-cell markers.

Sequencing was carried out using CD4+ T cells sorted from blood. The receptors derive from a young woman in good health.

V and J are TRBV18 and TRBJ2-7; D unclear. The CDR3 spans 17 residues. Germline values: CDR1 KGHSH, CDR2 LQKENI. Between the trimmed V and J ends, which lost 0 bases and 0 bases, there was a span of 15 bases. The CDR3 region has the DNA TGTGCCAGCTCACCACCCGGAGTCAAGGCGAGCTCCTACGAGCAGTACTTC. Amino acids: CASSPPGVKASSYEQYF.

This clonotype was seen only a few times. This chain joins TRBV12-5 and TRBJ1-1; D unresolved. The V end was cut by 4 bases, the J end by 1 base, with 7 bases between. Germline loops: CDR1 LGHNT, CDR2 FRNRAP. CDR3 length: 13 residues. The CDR3 loop is CASGWRPNTEAFF. DNA for the CDR3: TGTGCTAGTGGTTGGCGCCCGAACACTGAAGCTTTCTTT.

This chain joins TRBV16 and TRBJ2-1; unclear D gene. CDR1 is KGHSY, CDR2 FQNENV, per germline. V lost 1 base to trimming and J lost 8 bases, with 3 bases between them. The CDR3 contains 11 residues. In DNA, the CDR3 is TGTGCCAGCAGCCAATGGGATGAGCAGTTCTTC. This gives the protein CASSQWDEQFF.

The chain has TRBV11-2 and TRBJ2-7, with D maybe TRBD1 (5 bases). Between the trimmed V and J ends, which lost 5 bases and 3 bases, there was a span of 17 bases. Germline-derived CDR1 and CDR2 are SGHAT and FQNNGV. CDR3 size: 15 residues. CDR3 region: CASSKGNNGDYEQYF. As DNA, the CDR3 is TGTGCCAGCAGCAAGGGGAATAACGGAGACTACGAGCAGTACTTC.

The chain is built from TRBV10-3 and TRBJ2-1; D could derive from TRBD1 or TRBD2 (5 bases each). Germline lookup yields CDR1 ENHRY and CDR2 SYGVKD. This CDR3 spans 16 amino acids. V lost 6 bases and J 0 bases, leaving 15 bases between the germline ends. The CDR3: CAIRHGTQSSYNEQFF. The CDR3 coding sequence is TGTGCCATCAGACACGGGACGCAAAGCTCCTACAATGAGCAGTTCTTC.

This clonotype has only a few counts. The CDR3 DNA reads TGTGCCAGCAGTGAAGCCGGGACAGGGGCTGGCGAGCAGTACTTC. Translating gives CASSEAGTGAGEQYF. The chain uses TRBV25-1 and TRBJ2-7, with TRBD1 matching 10 bases. Germline V CDR1 and CDR2: MGHDK, SYGVNS. The CDR3 spans 15 residues. After removal of 2 bases from V and 6 bases from J, the junction contained 7 bases not matched to a gene.

The genes are TRBV3-1 and TRBJ2-1; D remains unclear. The CDR3 loop spans 15 amino acids. CDR1 LGHDT and CDR2 YNNKEL come from the germline V gene (reference sequence). V shed 4 bases and J shed 8 bases, with 18 bases lying between them. CDR3 nucleotides: TGTGCCAGCAGCCGCTCGGAGACAAGGGTCCATGAGCAGTTCTTC. Protein sequence: CASSRSETRVHEQFF.

This rearrangement joins TRBV9 to TRBJ1-2, with 7 bases fitting TRBD1. CDR1 and CDR2 from the germline V gene are SGDLS and YYNGEE. V dropped 0 bases and J dropped 3; count of bases not matched to a gene: 5. The CDR3 length is 15 residues. CDR3 sequence: CASSVGGRGDYGYTF. Written as DNA, the CDR3 is TGTGCCAGCAGCGTAGGCGGCAGGGGGGACTATGGCTACACCTTC. Variable domain in full (rest from reference TRBV9 and TRBJ1-2): DSGVTQTPKHLITATGQRVTLRCSPRSGDLSVYWYQQSLDQGLQFLIQYYNGEERAKGNILERFSAQQFPDLHSELNLSSLELGDSALYFCASSVGGRGDYGYTFGSGTRLTVV.

This chain links TRBV2 with TRBJ1-3; a weak D match, TRBD1 (5 bases). The ends were cut back, 3 bases at V and 4 bases at J, with 13 bases in the middle. Looked up from germline, CDR1 is SNHLY and CDR2 is FYNNEI. The CDR3 runs to 15 residues. As DNA, the CDR3 is TGTGCCAGCAGTGACCCCGGACACTTAGGAAACACCATATATTTT. Translated: CASSDPGHLGNTIYF.

This clonotype was recorded many times. The chain uses TRBV12-3 or TRBV12-4 and TRBJ1-6; D unclear. The CDR3 is 13 residues long. V was clipped by 10 bases and J by 6 bases, with 13 bases between them. Here the CDR3 DNA reads TGTGCCACTACCGACGGTGGTAATTCACCCCTCCACTTT. Its translation: CATTDGGNSPLHF.

This clonotype was counted only a few times. The chain links TRBV5-1 to TRBJ2-5, with 8 bases aligning to TRBD1. Germline V lookup: CDR1 SGHRS, CDR2 YFSETQ. The V and J ends lost 5 bases and 0 bases, in that order; junction bases with no gene match: 3. The CDR3 is made up of 14 amino acids. In DNA form, the CDR3 reads TGCGCCAGCAGACGACAGGGGAACCAAGAGACCCAGTACTTC. Amino acid sequence: CASRRQGNQETQYF.

The chain has TRBV20-1 and TRBJ1-5; the D is unclear. Germline V gene data show CDR1 as DFQATT and CDR2 as SNEGSKA (reference sequence). The CDR3 runs to 10 residues. Trimming stripped 6 bases from V and 5 bases from J, with 5 bases between. CDR3 nucleotides: TGCAGTGCAGGGTATCAGCCCCAGCATTTT. Residues: CSAGYQPQHF.

This clonotype was observed a few times. The CDR3 DNA is TGTGCCAGCAGGGGCGGAGGGACGGAGCAGTACTTC. Protein product: CASRGGGTEQYF. The chain joins TRBV7-2 to TRBJ2-7; D may be TRBD2 (6 bases). Germline CDR1 reads SGHTA; CDR2 reads FQGNSA. The CDR3 length is 12 residues. Trimming shortened V by 6 bases and J by 7 bases, and 13 bases separated the two germline ends.

The rearrangement joins TRBV18 to TRBJ2-3; D gene unclear. The CDR3 is 14 residues long. V was trimmed by 4 bases and J by 6 bases, leaving 14 bases between them. CDR1 and CDR2 from the germline V gene are KGHSH and LQKENI. CDR3 amino acids: CASSQGLGNDTQYF. The CDR3 DNA is TGTGCCAGCTCACAAGGGCTGGGGAACGATACGCAGTATTTT.

CDR3 amino acids: CSAPLLEPNTGELFF. The CDR3, as DNA: TGCAGTGCTCCACTACTAGAACCGAACACCGGGGAGCTGTTTTTT. The V gene is TRBV20-1, the J gene TRBJ2-2, with a weak D call TRBD2 (5 bases). This CDR3 comprises 15 residues. The V end lost 5 bases, the J end lost 0 bases, and 13 bases lay between the germline ends. The germline CDR1 and CDR2 sequences are DFQATT and SNEGSKA (reference sequence).